Below, 24 T cell receptor beta chains from the same sample are listed, as sequenced in a study of shared clonotypes between healthy human individuals. The method was immunoSEQ multiplex PCR; TCRdb's version includes in-frame clones alone and lacks a portion of them. The sample carries approximately 470,000 clones, 65% to 85% recorded once. What was sequenced was PBMCs. The receptors come from a woman aged 40 to 55 in good health. Some clones in this sample may be carry-over from other donors' samples.

The CDR3: CASSLSGTNYGELFF. CDR3 coding DNA: TGTGCCAGCAGCTTGAGTGGGACTAATTACGGGGAGCTGTTTTTT. This sequence joins TRBV7-9 and TRBJ2-2, with 7 nucleotides matching TRBD2. CDR1 is SEHNR, CDR2 FQNEAQ, per germline (reference sequence). CDR3 length: 15 amino acids. The trim removed 3 bases at V and 7 bases at J, leaving 8 bases unmatched.

The CDR3 sequence: CASSSTPSSGANVLTF. DNA of the CDR3: TGTGCCAGCAGTTCAACACCCAGCTCTGGGGCCAACGTCCTGACTTTC. The rearrangement joins TRBV27 to TRBJ2-6, with unresolved D. Germline CDR1 MNHEY, CDR2 SMNVEV (reference sequence). The CDR3 totals 16 residues. Deletions cut 4 bases from V and 0 bases from J, with 10 bases between. Full variable domain (missing parts from reference TRBV27 and TRBJ2-6): EAQVTQNPRYLITVTGKKLTVTCSQNMNHEYMSWYRQDPGLGLRQIYYSMNVEVTDKGDVPEGYKVSRKEKRNFPLILESPSPNQTSLYFCASSSTPSSGANVLTFGAGSRLTVL.

The chain has TRBV29-1 and TRBJ1-1, with D possibly matching TRBD1 (5 bases). The V end lost 2 bases, the J end lost 4 bases, and 20 bases lay between the germline ends. The CDR3 sequence is 16 residues long. Germline-derived CDR1 and CDR2 are SQVTM and ANQGSEA. The CDR3: CSVELSSGRVVTEAFF. DNA for the CDR3: TGCAGCGTTGAACTTTCGTCGGGCAGGGTAGTCACTGAAGCTTTCTTT.

Note on this clone: One end of the junction fails to match germline, which may point to a read error. The rearrangement uses TRBV7-7 and TRBJ2-2, with 9 bases that match TRBD2. Germline V gene data show CDR1 as SSHAT and CDR2 as FNYEAQ (reference sequence). The CDR3 runs to 18 residues. CDR3 residues: CASSLVAGAAANTGELFF. In DNA, the CDR3 is TGTGCTAGCAGCTTAGTAGCGGGAGCGGCGGCGAACACCGGGGAGCTGTTTTTT. Combining the CDR3 with reference TRBV7-7 and TRBJ2-2 gives the whole variable domain GAGVSQSPRYKVTKRGQDVTLRCDPISSHATLYWYQQALGQGPEFLTYFNYEAQPDKSGLPSDRFSAERPEGSISTLTIQRTEQRDSAMYRCASSLVAGAAANTGELFFGEGSRLTVL.

This clone was picked up one time. V usage is TRBV11-2 and J usage is TRBJ1-1; D call uncertain. Germline assignment: CDR1 SGHAT and CDR2 FQNNGV. The CDR3 has 15 amino acids. The V and J ends lost 3 bases and 5 bases respectively, with 16 bases between them. The CDR3 bases are TGTGCCAGCAGCTTCCTTTCGCAGACTGGAACTGAAGCTTTCTTT. This gives the protein CASSFLSQTGTEAFF.

The genes are TRBV5-1 and TRBJ2-7; 10 nucleotides line up with TRBD2. This CDR3 is 16 amino acids long. J was trimmed by 5 bases and V by 4 bases; bases with no gene match: 12. Germline V gene sequence: CDR1 SGHRS, CDR2 YFSETQ. CDR3 nucleotides: TGCGCCAGCAGCGTCGGGACTAGCGAGAATGTCCACGAGCAGTACTTC. Translation gives CASSVGTSENVHEQYF.

The chain couples TRBV6-1 to TRBJ1-5, with a weak D call TRBD1 (6 bases). The ends were cut back, 8 bases at V and 3 bases at J, with 11 bases in the middle. The germline gives CDR1 MNHNS, CDR2 SASEGT. The CDR3 has 13 amino acids. The CDR3 is CASGRQVNQPQHF. The CDR3 coding sequence is TGTGCCAGCGGAAGACAGGTCAATCAGCCCCAGCATTTT.

The genes are TRBV10-3 and TRBJ2-7, with D hard to call. V shed 2 bases and J shed 3 bases, with 5 bases lying between them. Germline CDR1 and CDR2: ENHRY and SYGVKD. This CDR3 spans 12 amino acids. The CDR3 bases are TGTGCCATCAGTGAGGGCAGCTACGAGCAGTACTTC. The encoded protein is CAISEGSYEQYF.

The chain has TRBV29-1 and TRBJ2-1, with D maybe TRBD1 (6 bases). This CDR3 has 13 amino acids. V lost 5 bases and J lost 9, with 17 bases in between. Germline values: CDR1 SQVTM, CDR2 ANQGSEA. CDR3 sequence: CSVTLGGNGEQFF. The CDR3 DNA follows: TGCAGCGTTACCTTAGGGGGAAACGGTGAGCAGTTCTTC.

J is TRBJ1-1 and V is TRBV30; maybe TRBD1 (5 bases). The ends were cut back, 4 bases at V and 4 bases at J, with 7 bases in the middle. Germline-derived CDR1 and CDR2 are GTSNPN and SVGIG (reference sequence). The CDR3 has 11 amino acids. The CDR3, as DNA: TGTGCCTGGAAGGGGCCCACTGAAGCTTTCTTT. This encodes CAWKGPTEAFF.

The rearrangement joins TRBV13 to TRBJ1-3, with a tentative D call TRBD1 (5 bases). Trimming took 5 bases from V and 0 from J, leaving 14 bases between them. This CDR3 has 16 residues. The germline V gene encodes CDR1 PRHDT and CDR2 FYEKMQ (reference sequence). CDR3 residues: CASSPRRGHSGNTIYF. The CDR3 DNA sequence: TGTGCCAGCAGCCCCAGACGCGGACACTCTGGAAACACCATATATTTT.

The chain joins TRBV5-1 to TRBJ1-1; no firm D call. Per the germline V gene, CDR1 is SGHRS and CDR2 is YFSETQ. The CDR3 loop spans 13 amino acids. V dropped 1 base and J dropped 1 base, with 5 bases sitting between them. This CDR3 reads CASSLWGNTEAFF. The CDR3 DNA reads as TGCGCCAGCAGCTTGTGGGGGAACACTGAAGCTTTCTTT.

The V and J genes are TRBV7-6 and TRBJ2-1, with D possibly TRBD1 on 5 matching bases. V was cut by 1 base and J by 4 bases, with 14 bases left in between. Germline CDR1 is SGHVS and CDR2 is FNYEAQ. The CDR3 covers 16 residues. CDR3 sequence reads: CASSLVQGSVYNEQFF. Here the CDR3 DNA reads TGTGCCAGCAGCTTAGTCCAGGGATCAGTATACAATGAGCAGTTCTTC. Based on the CDR3 plus reference TRBV7-6 and TRBJ2-1, the full variable domain is GAGVSQSPRYKVTKRGQDVALRCDPISGHVSLYWYRQALGQGPEFLTYFNYEAQQDKSGLPNDRFSAERPEGSISTLTIQRTEQRDSAMYRCASSLVQGSVYNEQFFGPGTRLTVL.

The chain recombines TRBV30 with TRBJ2-1, with 7 nucleotides matching TRBD2. V lost 0 bases, J lost 2 bases, and 4 bases stayed unmatched. There are 15 residues in the CDR3. The germline gives CDR1 GTSNPN, CDR2 SVGIG (reference sequence). The DNA for the CDR3 is TGTGCCTGGAGTGTACCAGCGGGGCCCTACAATGAGCAGTTCTTC. Protein: CAWSVPAGPYNEQFF. The full variable domain, in which reference TRBV30 and TRBJ2-1 provide the parts outside the CDR3, is SQTIHQWPATLVQPVGSPLSLECTVEGTSNPNLYWYRQAAGRGLQLLFYSVGIGQISSEVPQNLSASRPQDRQFILSSKKLLLSDSGFYLCAWSVPAGPYNEQFFGPGTRLTVL.

This clone was counted at least ten times. The chain employs TRBV19 and TRBJ2-5, with 12 bases lining up with TRBD2. The CDR3 length is 19 residues. Germline V gene lookup returns CDR1 LNHDA and CDR2 SQIVND (reference sequence). V shed 5 bases and J 1 base; nucleotides not matched to a gene: 14. CDR3 bases: TGTGCCAGTAGTGGGGGGGGACTAGCGGGTCCCGGAGGCCAAGAGACCCAGTACTTC. Translating it yields CASSGGGLAGPGGQETQYF.

J is TRBJ2-5 and V is TRBV5-1; 10 nucleotides agree with TRBD1. Losses at the gene ends were 2 bases for V and 7 bases for J; bases not matched to a gene: 2. The CDR3 consists of 13 residues. Germline V gene lookup returns CDR1 SGHRS and CDR2 YFSETQ. The CDR3 loop is CASSLGQGGTQYF. In nucleotides, the CDR3 is TGCGCCAGCAGCTTAGGACAGGGGGGGACCCAGTACTTC.

The genes are TRBV28 and TRBJ1-2; no clear D. CDR3 length: 12 amino acids. The germline V gene has CDR1 MDHEN and CDR2 SYDVKM. The V and J ends lost 3 bases and 4 bases respectively, with 6 bases between them. The CDR3 here is CASSLGFYGYTF. The CDR3 DNA reads TGTGCCAGCAGTTTGGGGTTCTATGGCTACACCTTC.

The gene calls are TRBV19 and TRBJ1-1; TRBD1 is a possible D gene (5 bases). The germline V gene has CDR1 LNHDA and CDR2 SQIVND (reference sequence). CDR3 length: 14 amino acids. The germline V and J ends were trimmed by 3 bases and 2 bases, with 10 bases remaining between them. For the CDR3, the DNA is TGTGCCAGTAGTATGCGGGGGTATAACACTGAAGCTTTCTTT. Protein sequence: CASSMRGYNTEAFF.

The chain recombines TRBV4-1 with TRBJ1-4; maybe TRBD1 (6 bases). The CDR3 consists of 16 residues. Trimming shortened V by 4 bases and J by 0 bases, and 12 bases separated the two germline ends. From germline, CDR1 is MGHRA and CDR2 YSYEKL. The CDR3 DNA reads TGCGCCAGCAGCCGTTTTGGACAGCCAACTAATGAAAAACTGTTTTTT. It codes for CASSRFGQPTNEKLFF.

This clone was observed at least ten times. Other nucleotide sequences in the sample specify the same CDR3. This chain joins TRBV30 and TRBJ2-2; D assignment may be TRBD1 or TRBD2 (5 bases each). This CDR3 is 14 amino acids long. Germline CDR1 and CDR2: GTSNPN and SVGIG (reference sequence). V gave up 4 bases and J gave up 2 bases, with 11 bases separating them. The CDR3 DNA reads as TGTGCCTGGACGGGGACCCCAAACACCGGGGAGCTGTTTTTT. Amino acids: CAWTGTPNTGELFF.

Concerning this clone: This is likely an artifact of a read error, given a far larger clone one base away. Other DNA sequences from this sample encode an identical CDR3 as well. J is TRBJ1-2 and V is TRBV18; D is undetermined. In germline, CDR1 is KGHSH, CDR2 LQKENI. This CDR3 has 15 residues. For the CDR3, the DNA is TGTGCTAGCTCTCAAACCCGGGAGACATCCTATGGCTACACCTTC. Its translation is CASSQTRETSYGYTF.

This clone came up many times. Other nucleotide sequences from this sample produce the same CDR3. This chain uses TRBV2 with TRBJ1-5; no reliable D call. Per the germline V gene, CDR1 is SNHLY and CDR2 is FYNNEI. V was pared by 6 bases and J by 7 bases, with 10 bases between. The CDR3 runs to 12 residues. The CDR3 DNA follows: TGTGCCAGCAGCCCTGGTTGGCAGCCCCAGCATTTT. It is translated as CASSPGWQPQHF. The complete variable domain, with remaining parts taken from reference TRBV2 and TRBJ1-5, reads EPEVTQTPSHQVTQMGQEVILRCVPISNHLYFYWYRQILGQKVEFLVSFYNNEISEKSEIFDDQFSVERPDGSNFTLKIRSTKLEDSAMYFCASSPGWQPQHFGDGTRLSIL.

The CDR3 region is CASGEGTGTDTQYF. CDR3 nucleotides: TGTGCCAGCGGGGAAGGGACAGGGACAGATACGCAGTATTTT. This chain connects TRBV27 to TRBJ2-3; 9 bases map to TRBD1. The length of the CDR3 is 14 residues. With 8 bases clipped from V and 3 bases from J, the junction kept 6 bases outside the gene matches. Germline V gives CDR1 MNHEY, CDR2 SMNVEV (reference sequence).

Only a few counts were recorded for this clone. The chain joins TRBV12-5 to TRBJ2-1; 15 bases fit TRBD2. Trimming took 1 base from V and 1 from J; bases not matched to a gene: 14. The germline gives CDR1 LGHNT, CDR2 FRNRAP. The CDR3 has 22 amino acids. CDR3 sequence: CASGLAVPGLAGGPPSYNEQFF. The CDR3 DNA sequence: TGTGCTAGTGGTTTGGCTGTCCCCGGACTAGCGGGAGGGCCGCCTTCCTACAATGAGCAGTTCTTC.